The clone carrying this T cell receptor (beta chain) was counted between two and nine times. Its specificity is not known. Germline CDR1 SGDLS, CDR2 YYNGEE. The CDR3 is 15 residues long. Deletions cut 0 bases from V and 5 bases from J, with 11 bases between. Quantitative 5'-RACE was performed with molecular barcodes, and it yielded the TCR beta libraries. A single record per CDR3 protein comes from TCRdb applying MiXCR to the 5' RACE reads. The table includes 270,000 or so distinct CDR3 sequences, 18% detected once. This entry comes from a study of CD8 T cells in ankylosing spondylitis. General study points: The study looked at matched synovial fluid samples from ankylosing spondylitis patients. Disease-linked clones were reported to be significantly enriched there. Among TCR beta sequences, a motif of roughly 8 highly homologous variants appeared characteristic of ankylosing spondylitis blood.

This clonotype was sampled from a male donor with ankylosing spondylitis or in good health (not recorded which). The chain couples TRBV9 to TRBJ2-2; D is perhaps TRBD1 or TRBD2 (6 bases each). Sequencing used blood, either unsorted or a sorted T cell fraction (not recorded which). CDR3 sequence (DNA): TGTGCCAGCAGCGTAGCGGGGGCGTGGACCGGGGAGCTGTTTTTT. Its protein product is CASSVAGAWTGELFF. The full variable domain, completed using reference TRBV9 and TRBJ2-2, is DSGVTQTPKHLITATGQRVTLRCSPRSGDLSVYWYQQSLDQGLQFLIQYYNGEERAKGNILERFSAQQFPDLHSELNLSSLELGDSALYFCASSVAGAWTGELFFGEGSRLTVL.